Each of the 10 T cell receptor beta chains below was sequenced from the same sample in a study of T-cell memory formation after mild COVID-19. One entry per CDR3 protein results from TCRdb running MiXCR on the 5' RACE reads. The data show 140,000 or so distinct CDR3 sequences, 19% seen once. Sequencing input: PBMCs or a T cell subset sorted from them (not recorded which). Receptor source: an adult woman who had mild COVID-19 (a few samples of this study predate the infection). Cell type and time point are not known.

The J gene is TRBJ2-7, the V gene TRBV5-1; possible D gene TRBD1, 6 bases. V was shortened by 4 bases and J by 3 bases, with 20 bases between the two germline ends. The CDR3 loop spans 16 amino acids. Per germline, CDR1 SGHRS and CDR2 YFSETQ. The CDR3 DNA follows: TGCGCCAGCAGCCCCATCAAGGGGACACCGGACTACGAGCAGTACTTC. Protein sequence: CASSPIKGTPDYEQYF.

The chain couples TRBV19 to TRBJ2-7; TRBD1 might be the D (5 bases). This CDR3 has 15 amino acids. CDR1 and CDR2 (germline): LNHDA, SQIVND (reference sequence). V was clipped by 3 bases and J by 3 bases, with 15 bases between them. In nucleotides, the CDR3 is TGTGCCAGTAGTATGGAAACAGGAAGCCACTACGAGCAGTACTTC. This gives the protein CASSMETGSHYEQYF.

This clonotype has more than one count but fewer than ten. V gene TRBV7-2 combines with J gene TRBJ2-2; D ambiguous. CDR3 length equals 12 residues. The germline V and J ends were trimmed by 1 base and 3 bases, with 0 bases remaining between them. The germline V gene encodes CDR1 SGHTA and CDR2 FQGNSA. In nucleotides, the CDR3 is TGTGCCAGCAGCTTAGACACCGGGGAGCTGTTTTTT. Translated: CASSLDTGELFF.

This clonotype was observed a handful of times. V gene TRBV7-9 combines with J gene TRBJ2-1, with 8 bases fitting TRBD1. Trimming removed 11 bases from V and 6 bases from J; junction bases left unmatched: 6. In germline, CDR1 is SEHNR, CDR2 FQNEAQ (reference sequence). The CDR3 sequence is 12 residues long. CDR3 sequence reads: CAQGAGANEQFF. CDR3 bases: TGTGCCCAGGGGGCAGGGGCCAATGAGCAGTTCTTC. Complete variable domain (other parts from reference TRBV7-9 and TRBJ2-1): DTGVSQNPRHKITKRGQNVTFRCDPISEHNRLYWYRQTLGQGPEFLTYFQNEAQLEKSRLLSDRFSAERPKGSFSTLEIQRTEQGDSAMYLCAQGAGANEQFFGPGTRLTVL.

This clonotype was picked up a small number of times. The chain couples TRBV30 to TRBJ2-5; perhaps D is TRBD1 or TRBD2 (5 bases each). Germline CDR1 reads GTSNPN; CDR2 reads SVGIG (reference sequence). The length of the CDR3 is 13 residues. V lost 3 bases to trimming and J lost 1 base, with 9 bases between them. This CDR3 reads CAWSPGPQETQYF. CDR3 DNA: TGTGCCTGGAGCCCGGGACCCCAAGAGACCCAGTACTTC.

The gene calls are TRBV4-2 and TRBJ2-3; perhaps D is TRBD1 or TRBD2 (5 bases each). Germline V CDR1 and CDR2: LGHNA, YNFKEQ. The V end was cut by 1 base, the J end by 2 bases, with 10 bases between. The CDR3 loop spans 15 amino acids. For the CDR3, the DNA is TGTGCCAGCAGCCAAGTCGGGGCTATCACAGATACGCAGTATTTT. Translated, it gives CASSQVGAITDTQYF.

This clonotype has more than one count but fewer than ten. This chain joins TRBV5-5 and TRBJ2-3; no clear D. CDR3 length: 13 amino acids. Looked up from germline, CDR1 is SGHKS and CDR2 is YYEKEE (reference sequence). Trimming removed 6 bases at V and 6 bases at J, with 14 bases between. The CDR3 nucleotides are TGTGCCAGCACGCCTAAGAGTGGGGATACGCAGTATTTT. It codes for CASTPKSGDTQYF.

This clonotype was seen more than once but under ten times. The rearrangement uses TRBV6-1 and TRBJ2-3; 13 bases are shared with TRBD2. Trimming removed 9 bases from V and 1 base from J; junction bases left unmatched: 4. The CDR3 consists of 15 residues. Germline V gene lookup returns CDR1 MNHNS and CDR2 SASEGT. The CDR3 DNA reads TGTGCCAGTACTAGCGGGGGGGCCGGCACAGATACGCAGTATTTT. Its protein is CASTSGGAGTDTQYF.

The genes are TRBV15 and TRBJ2-7; D not certain. Germline loops: CDR1 LNHNV, CDR2 YYDKDF (reference sequence). Trimming shortened V by 1 base and J by 5 bases, and 9 bases separated the two germline ends. There are 13 residues in the CDR3. CDR3 protein: CATSRVVGNEQYF. DNA of the CDR3: TGTGCCACCAGCAGAGTCGTGGGTAACGAGCAGTACTTC. Full variable domain (outside the CDR3, taken from reference TRBV15 and TRBJ2-7): DAMVIQNPRYQVTQFGKPVTLSCSQTLNHNVMYWYQQKSSQAPKLLFHYYDKDFNNEADTPDNFQSRRPNTSFCFLDIRSPGLGDTAMYLCATSRVVGNEQYFGPGTRLTVT.

In its sample, this clonotype ranks as medium-sized. The V and J genes are TRBV12-3 or TRBV12-4 and TRBJ2-7, with D unresolved. CDR3 length: 14 residues. With 1 base removed from V and 6 bases from J, the gap between germline ends came to 13 bases. The CDR3 coding sequence is TGTGCCAGCAGTTTAGGGACCGCGAATTCCGAGCAGTACTTC. It is translated as CASSLGTANSEQYF.